This entry describes one T cell receptor beta chain. Its cognate antigen is unknown. These data are taken from a study of shared clonotypes between healthy human individuals. Original data processing: ImmunoSEQ junction-only sequences lacked quality scores, so their filtering differed. Data came from immunoSEQ multiplex PCR; TCRdb stores just in-frame clones and leaves some out. V, J and clone size are those of that table, while D and trimming were read from the DNA. The repertoire consists of over a million clones, with 60% to 80% occurring once and the leading ten covering roughly 1.5%. Findings and limits, study-wide: Researchers found naive subsets generally carried larger estimated richness than memory subsets.

Deletions cut 4 bases from V and 6 bases from J, with 10 bases between. Per germline, CDR1 ENHRY and CDR2 SYGVKD. The CDR3 runs to 12 residues. The clonotype comes from a man in his late teens or twenties in good health. The specimen was memory CD4+ T cells sorted from blood. Sample subset: CD45RA-negative fraction. The rearrangement links TRBV10-3 to TRBJ2-7; the D is unclear. The CDR3 nucleotides are TGTGCCATCAGTGGGGCCTTGGGCGAGCAGTACTTC. This codes for CAISGALGEQYF.